This T cell receptor beta chain stems from a study of blood T cells in healthy people across ages. Study conclusions and caveats: Unknown CMV status may confound age-related changes in expanded clones.

As concerns this clonotype: Its specificity is not known.

The CDR3 has 15 amino acids. The germline V gene has CDR1 SGHTA and CDR2 FQGTGA. V lost 8 bases and J lost 5; bases outside the gene matches: 12. With a J-beta primer mix and a sample-barcoded 5' primer, a second PCR ran about 6 to 11 cycles. TCRdb independently ran MiXCR on the 5' RACE reads; one entry per CDR3 protein. Here the sample spans about 1.6 million distinct CDR3 sequences, about 35% being singletons. The V call is TRBV7-3, the J call TRBJ2-5, with TRBD2 matching 9 bases. Sample: blood. The TCR originated in a woman in her 30s in good health. The CDR3 region has the DNA TGTGCCAGCGGCCCAATCGCGGGGGGGAAGGAGACCCAGTACTTC. Protein: CASGPIAGGKETQYF.